There are many counts of the clone carrying this T cell receptor beta chain. Its antigen is unknown. This sample was included in a study of regulatory T cells in long-lasting Graves disease. Study-level background: The study enrolled newly diagnosed Graves' patients on antithyroid drugs under 3 months. Study-level findings and limits: Persistent disease was associated with favored TRBV28 usage and with favored use of TRBJ1-2 and TRBJ2-5.

Germline CDR1 reads SNHLY; CDR2 reads FYNNEI. With 1 base removed from V and 4 bases from J, the gap between germline ends came to 15 bases. This CDR3 spans 16 amino acids. Noted time point: newly diagnosed GD, antithyroid drugs for less than 3 months. With RNA extracted from PBMCs as input, the TCR library was made. In this cohort, patients came from an endocrinology department located in Xi'an, China. HTBI primers from iRepertoire and Arm-PCR of CDR3 regions yielded the TCR beta libraries. TCRdb re-analysed the multiplex PCR reads in MiXCR, keeping a single row per CDR3 protein. The data contain 450,000 to 500,000 distinct CDR3 sequences, 15% to 20% of them singletons. These same data were also listed under a study on T cells in Graves' hyperthyroidism and ophthalmopathy. From that paper: Patients counted as stable if ophthalmopathy did not develop within 18 months.

The material sequenced was peripheral blood mononuclear cells (PBMCs), taken at new diagnosis, from a patient treated with antithyroid drugs. The V call is TRBV2, the J call TRBJ2-3, with a tentative D call TRBD2 (6 bases). The TCR sequence derives from a middle-aged man with Graves disease. The DNA of the CDR3 is TGTGCCAGCAGTGAAGTTGCGGGGATTTCGGCAGATACGCAGTATTTT. Its translation: CASSEVAGISADTQYF.